The 24 T cell receptor beta chains listed next were all sequenced from one sample in a study of blood T cell repertoires in COVID-19. TCRdb's table, derived via immunoSEQ multiplex PCR, lists solely in-frame clones and lacks some. This sample has approximately 68,000 clones; approximately 80% occur once, and the top ten carry around 16%. Material: peripheral blood. The receptors come from an elderly man with active COVID-19.

This chain joins TRBV19 and TRBJ2-7, with TRBD1 as a possible D gene (5 bases). The germline CDR1 and CDR2 sequences are LNHDA and SQIVND (reference sequence). This CDR3 is 15 amino acids long. The V and J ends lost 5 bases and 0 bases respectively, with 14 bases between them. The CDR3 DNA sequence: TGTGCCAGTAGTCCATCAGGGTATAGCTCCTACGAGCAGTACTTC. Its translation: CASSPSGYSSYEQYF.

V is TRBV10-2 and J is TRBJ2-1, with 12 positions matching TRBD2. The ends lost 6 bases at V and 7 bases at J; junction bases unmatched: 13. Germline V lookup: CDR1 WSHSY, CDR2 SAAADI. The CDR3 contains 17 residues. This CDR3 reads CASRGTMTSGRWNEQFF. CDR3 nucleotide sequence: TGCGCCAGCAGAGGGACAATGACTAGCGGGAGATGGAATGAGCAGTTCTTC.

The V gene is TRBV29-1, the J gene TRBJ1-2; 8 bases line up with TRBD1. The CDR3 sequence is 15 residues long. Per germline, CDR1 SQVTM and CDR2 ANQGSEA. V lost 4 bases to trimming and J lost 0 bases; unmatched junction nucleotides: 7. CDR3 in amino acids: CSVANRGKANYGYTF. The CDR3 DNA reads as TGCAGCGTTGCTAACAGGGGGAAGGCTAACTATGGCTACACCTTC.

CDR3 amino acids: CASKITGGSDTQYF. As DNA, the CDR3 is TGTGCCAGCAAAATTACAGGGGGTTCAGATACGCAGTATTTT. The V and J genes are TRBV19 and TRBJ2-3; TRBD1 matches at 8 bases. Germline values: CDR1 LNHDA, CDR2 SQIVND (reference sequence). Trimming at V came to 9 bases and at J to 4 bases, leaving 9 bases not matched to a gene. The CDR3 is 14 amino acids.

The chain links TRBV29-1 to TRBJ1-2; 8 bases map to TRBD1. CDR1 SQVTM and CDR2 ANQGSEA come from the germline V gene. This CDR3 spans 12 amino acids. CDR3 in DNA: TGCACCATACGTCGGACAGGGCTTGGCTACACCTTC. Residues: CTIRRTGLGYTF.

The genes are TRBV7-2 and TRBJ2-5; D is possibly TRBD2 (7 bases). V lost 5 bases and J lost 5, with 21 bases in between. The CDR3 has 16 residues. Germline CDR1 reads SGHTA; CDR2 reads FQGNSA. Here the CDR3 DNA reads TGTGCCAGCAGCCCCAATGTGCGGGGGCGGAGGGAGACCCAGTACTTC. Translated, it gives CASSPNVRGRRETQYF.

By sample share, this clone is medium-sized. The chain is built from TRBV7-8 and TRBJ1-5; 10 positions match TRBD1. The CDR3 sequence is 14 residues long. V trimming: 5 bases; J trimming: 4 bases; junction bases outside the gene matches: 2. The V gene's germline CDR1 is SGHVS and CDR2 FQNEAQ. CDR3: CASSPGQGNQPQHF. The CDR3 DNA reads TGTGCCAGCAGCCCGGGACAGGGGAATCAGCCCCAGCATTTT. Complete variable domain (other parts from reference TRBV7-8 and TRBJ1-5): GAGVSQSPRYKVAKRGQDVALRCDPISGHVSLFWYQQALGQGPEFLTYFQNEAQLDKSGLPSDRFFAERPEGSVSTLKIQRTQQEDSAVYLCASSPGQGNQPQHFGDGTRLSIL.

The chain has TRBV16 and TRBJ2-5; D ambiguous. V was trimmed by 0 bases and J by 5 bases, leaving 10 bases between them. Germline CDR1 reads KGHSY; CDR2 reads FQNENV. This CDR3 contains 14 residues. The CDR3 spells CASSQSPQSETQYF. CDR3 DNA sequence: TGTGCCAGCAGCCAATCTCCGCAAAGCGAGACCCAGTACTTC.

J is TRBJ1-1 and V is TRBV7-2, with a weak D call TRBD1 (6 bases). Germline CDR1 and CDR2: SGHTA and FQGNSA. Trimming cost V 8 bases and J 4 bases, with 17 bases left between them. The CDR3 length is 14 residues. Here the CDR3 DNA reads TGTGCCAGCGCCAAAGGGGGTACGAGCACTGAAGCTTTCTTT. Amino acid sequence: CASAKGGTSTEAFF.

The V call is TRBV5-1, the J call TRBJ2-1, with a weak D call TRBD2 (6 bases). This CDR3 is built from 16 residues. Trimming cost V 4 bases and J 0 bases, with 14 bases left between them. Germline assignment: CDR1 SGHRS and CDR2 YFSETQ. The CDR3 region has the DNA TGCGCCAGCAGCGGGGGACTCCTTAGCTCCTACAATGAGCAGTTCTTC. This sequence encodes CASSGGLLSSYNEQFF.

CDR3 residues: CASRRAGQGSGANVLTF. In DNA, the CDR3 is TGTGCCAGCAGACGAGCCGGACAGGGGTCTGGGGCCAACGTCCTGACTTTC. The J gene is TRBJ2-6, the V gene TRBV2; TRBD1 matches 9 bases. The germline V gene has CDR1 SNHLY and CDR2 FYNNEI. Trimming took 6 bases from V and 1 from J; bases not matched to a gene: 7. CDR3 length: 17 residues. The full variable domain, in which reference TRBV2 and TRBJ2-6 provide the parts outside the CDR3, is EPEVTQTPSHQVTQMGQEVILRCVPISNHLYFYWYRQILGQKVEFLVSFYNNEISEKSEIFDDQFSVERPDGSNFTLKIRSTKLEDSAMYFCASRRAGQGSGANVLTFGAGSRLTVL.

V and J are TRBV6-5 and TRBJ2-7, with D tentatively TRBD1 (5 bases). The germline gives CDR1 MNHEY, CDR2 SVGAGI. The CDR3 has 13 amino acids. The ends were cut back, 6 bases at V and 6 bases at J, with 15 bases in the middle. The CDR3 DNA sequence: TGTGCCAGCAGCAACCGACAGTTTCGCGAGCAGTACTTC. Its translation is CASSNRQFREQYF.

The rearrangement links TRBV15 to TRBJ1-1, with D possibly TRBD1 on 6 matching bases. Germline-derived CDR1 and CDR2 are LNHNV and YYDKDF (reference sequence). The CDR3 is made up of 13 amino acids. V lost 0 bases to trimming and J lost 10 bases, with 12 bases between them. This CDR3 reads CATSRDGEGGAFF. CDR3 DNA: TGTGCCACCAGCAGAGACGGGGAGGGGGGAGCTTTCTTT.

The gene calls are TRBV28 and TRBJ1-2, with D maybe TRBD1 (6 bases). The CDR3 spans 13 residues. Trimming took 5 bases from V and 8 from J, leaving 15 bases between them. Germline assignment: CDR1 MDHEN and CDR2 SYDVKM. CDR3 coding DNA: TGTGCCAGCAGTCGCGCGGGGGGGCGAGGCTACACCTTC. The encoded protein is CASSRAGGRGYTF.

The chain has TRBV5-6 and TRBJ1-4, with 8 bases lining up with TRBD1. CDR1 SGHDT and CDR2 YYEEEE come from the germline V gene. The CDR3 sequence is 15 residues long. V trimming: 4 bases; J trimming: 8 bases; junction bases outside the gene matches: 10. The CDR3 reads CASSIRTGNVEKLFF. The CDR3 DNA follows: TGTGCCAGCAGCATCAGGACAGGGAACGTCGAAAAACTGTTTTTT.

This chain uses TRBV7-2 with TRBJ2-7; TRBD2 agrees at 11 bases. With V trimmed by 1 base and J by 1 base, 9 bases remained unmatched. The CDR3 is 18 residues long. CDR1 is SGHTA and CDR2 is FQGNSA in the germline V gene. CDR3 sequence reads: CASSLGSSGRAASYEQYF. CDR3 DNA: TGTGCCAGCAGCTTAGGTAGTAGCGGGAGGGCCGCGTCCTACGAGCAGTACTTC.

This chain links TRBV7-8 with TRBJ1-1; TRBD1 matches at 8 bases. V lost 3 bases to trimming and J lost 5 bases; unmatched junction nucleotides: 14. CDR1 SGHVS and CDR2 FQNEAQ come from the germline V gene. The CDR3 is 17 amino acids. CDR3 in amino acids: CASSLSSGAGGFTEAFF. Here the CDR3 DNA reads TGTGCCAGCAGCTTGAGCTCAGGGGCAGGGGGCTTTACTGAAGCTTTCTTT.

The rearrangement links TRBV27 to TRBJ1-5; maybe TRBD1 (5 bases). The CDR3 runs to 16 residues. The germline CDR1 and CDR2 sequences are MNHEY and SMNVEV (reference sequence). The V gene lost 6 bases and the J gene lost 0 bases, with 15 bases spanning the gap. The CDR3 loop is CASSAGGWDSNQPQHF. The CDR3 DNA reads as TGTGCCAGCAGCGCGGGGGGATGGGATAGCAATCAGCCCCAGCATTTT.

V and J are TRBV29-1 and TRBJ2-7; the match to TRBD2 covers 7 bases. V lost 5 bases to trimming and J lost 0 bases; unmatched junction nucleotides: 7. Germline V lookup: CDR1 SQVTM, CDR2 ANQGSEA. The CDR3 extends over 14 amino acids. The CDR3 reads CSVSYGRLSYEQYF. The CDR3 DNA sequence: TGCAGCGTTTCATACGGGAGGCTCTCCTACGAGCAGTACTTC.

The chain couples TRBV7-2 to TRBJ1-2; a possible D gene is TRBD1 (6 bases). Trimming pared 5 bases from V and 4 bases from J, leaving 20 bases between. In germline, CDR1 is SGHTA, CDR2 FQGNSA. The CDR3 has 16 amino acids. CDR3 in DNA: TGTGCCAGCAGCCCCATGGGGGCAGTATCCTTCTATGGCTACACCTTC. It codes for CASSPMGAVSFYGYTF.

The chain links TRBV7-2 to TRBJ2-7; weak D call: TRBD2 (6 bases). Between the trimmed V and J ends, which lost 0 bases and 2 bases, there was a span of 11 bases. Germline lookup yields CDR1 SGHTA and CDR2 FQGNSA. This CDR3 comprises 15 residues. The DNA of the CDR3 is TGTGCCAGCAGCTTAGCGGCTAGCGCGGCCTACGAGCAGTACTTC. Protein: CASSLAASAAYEQYF.

The chain has TRBV25-1 and TRBJ1-3; D remains unclear. Trimming removed 1 base from V and 0 bases from J, with 10 bases in between. CDR3 size: 16 residues. Germline-derived CDR1 and CDR2 are MGHDK and SYGVNS. CDR3: CASSELNTASGNTIYF. Written as DNA, the CDR3 is TGTGCCAGCAGTGAATTAAATACAGCCTCTGGAAACACCATATATTTT.

The chain has TRBV6-6 and TRBJ2-1, with 11 nucleotides matching TRBD2. The CDR3 contains 15 residues. Per germline, CDR1 MNHNY and CDR2 SVGAGI (reference sequence). V dropped 6 bases and J dropped 8; count of bases not matched to a gene: 9. The CDR3 sequence is CASRMLAGGGDEQFF. The DNA for the CDR3 is TGTGCCAGCAGGATGCTAGCGGGGGGTGGGGATGAGCAGTTCTTC.

The J gene is TRBJ2-7, the V gene TRBV7-6, with TRBD1 as a possible D gene (5 bases). The germline CDR1 and CDR2 sequences are SGHVS and FNYEAQ. The V end was cut by 2 bases, the J end by 6 bases, with 14 bases between. The CDR3 consists of 14 residues. The CDR3 coding sequence is TGTGCCAGCAGCTTAAGGCAGGGCCAAGTCGAGCAGTACTTC. It yields the protein CASSLRQGQVEQYF.